This T cell receptor beta chain was found in a study of OX40 agonist ivuxolimab in advanced cancers. Study-level background: Therapy given before enrollment (anti-PD-1, anti-PD-L1 or anti-CTLA-4) was allowed, and around 40% had some. Study-wide findings and caveats: CD4+ and CD8+ blood T cells expanded clonally by week 6 at 0.1 to 3.0 mg/kg.

As to this clone: Antigen specificity is unknown.

Libraries were prepared by immunoSEQ multiplex PCR; TCRdb keeps only in-frame clonotypes and omits some of them. The sample contains roughly 60,000 clones, about 88% of which appear only once. The sequencing here drew on CD4+ or CD8+ T cells sorted from blood, taken in a trial of the OX40 agonist ivuxolimab. This sequence was found in an adult with an advanced solid tumor such as melanoma, head and neck, liver or kidney cancer.

The DNA for the CDR3 is TGTGCCACCACCGCTAGCGCCGACGCGGGGGAGCAGTTCTTC. Encoded protein: CATTASADAGEQFF. The chain carries TRBV10-3 and TRBJ2-1; D perhaps matches TRBD2 (6 bases). This CDR3 is built from 14 residues. CDR1 and CDR2 (germline): ENHRY, SYGVKD. V was pared by 10 bases and J by 10 bases, with 23 bases between.